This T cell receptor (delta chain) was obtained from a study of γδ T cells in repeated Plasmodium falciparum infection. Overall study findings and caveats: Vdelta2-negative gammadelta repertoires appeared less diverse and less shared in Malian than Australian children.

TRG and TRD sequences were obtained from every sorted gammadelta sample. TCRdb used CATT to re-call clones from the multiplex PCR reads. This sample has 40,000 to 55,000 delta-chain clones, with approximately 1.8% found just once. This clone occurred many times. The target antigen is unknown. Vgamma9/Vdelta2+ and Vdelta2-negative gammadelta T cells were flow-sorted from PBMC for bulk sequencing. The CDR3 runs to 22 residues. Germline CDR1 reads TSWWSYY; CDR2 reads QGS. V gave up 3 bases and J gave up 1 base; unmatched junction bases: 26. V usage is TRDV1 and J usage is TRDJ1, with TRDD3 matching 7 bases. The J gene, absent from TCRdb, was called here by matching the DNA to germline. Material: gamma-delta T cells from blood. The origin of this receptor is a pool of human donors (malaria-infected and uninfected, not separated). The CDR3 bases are TGTGCTCTTGGGGATCGCTTCATACTGACGGTGGTGGGGGACGGCGGCACCGATAAACTCATCTTT. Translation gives CALGDRFILTVVGDGGTDKLIF.